This T cell receptor beta chain was recovered during a study of blood T cell repertoires in COVID-19. Study-wide background: Sources were T cells, B-cell-depleted T cells, or PBMCs; the material itself was cDNA or gDNA.

Using immunoSEQ multiplex PCR, the repertoire was profiled, and TCRdb retains in-frame clones only, with some absent. The data show fewer than 400,000 clones, approximately 89% seen once. Germline V gives CDR1 ENHRY, CDR2 SYGVKD. The CDR3 sequence is 15 residues long. V was pared by 0 bases and J by 2 bases, with 8 bases between. This study enrolled people aged 18 to 89 from about two dozen US geographic areas. The receptor was derived from a man younger than 45 who had recovered from COVID-19. What was sequenced was PBMCs or T cells enriched from blood (not recorded which). The gene calls are TRBV10-3 and TRBJ1-3; D may be TRBD1 (5 bases). CDR3 nucleotide sequence: TGTGCCATCAGTGAGTCGCTCAGGGCTGGAAACACCATATATTTT. Its protein is CAISESLRAGNTIYF.